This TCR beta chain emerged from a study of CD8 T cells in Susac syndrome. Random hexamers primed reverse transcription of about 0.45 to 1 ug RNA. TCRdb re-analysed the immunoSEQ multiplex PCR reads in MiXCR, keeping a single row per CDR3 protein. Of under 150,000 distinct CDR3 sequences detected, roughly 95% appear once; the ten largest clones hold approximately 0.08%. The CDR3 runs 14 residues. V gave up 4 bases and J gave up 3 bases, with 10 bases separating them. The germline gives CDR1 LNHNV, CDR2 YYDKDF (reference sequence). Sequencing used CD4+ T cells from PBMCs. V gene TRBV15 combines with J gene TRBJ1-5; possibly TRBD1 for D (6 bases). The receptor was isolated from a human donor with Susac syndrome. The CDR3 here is CATSKDRFNQPQHF. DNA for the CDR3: TGTGCCACCAGCAAGGACAGATTCAATCAGCCCCAGCATTTT.